This T cell receptor (beta chain) was found in a study of cytomegalovirus exposure and HLA in healthy donors. Germline values: CDR1 SGHNT, CDR2 YYREEE (reference sequence). CDR3 length equals 13 residues. Points from the study as a whole: Only CMV serostatus was available as immune exposure information. TCR beta V- and J-gene trimming was later associated with a missense DCLRE1C variant. The authors later found TCR association rates varying by HLA locus, with DRB1 most and HLA-C fewest.

To note about this clone: Antigen specificity is unknown.

PCR was performed using 60 Vbeta and 13 Jbeta primers. Clones were sequenced by immunoSEQ multiplex PCR, and TCRdb holds only the in-frame ones, with some missing. The sample lists under 200,000 clones, 60% to 85% occurring once. V is TRBV5-4 and J is TRBJ2-5; TRBD2 matches 8 bases. The DNA end favors TRBJ2-7, so the J call may be wrong. The sample was PBMCs. This clonotype was sampled from a woman between 45 and 60 years old in good health and CMV-seropositive. The CDR3 DNA follows: TGTGCCAGCAGCCCCGGGGGGGTCTACGAGCAGTACTTC. Amino acids: CASSPGGVYEQYF.